A selection of T cell receptor beta chains follows, all from one sample in a study of cytomegalovirus exposure and HLA in healthy donors. Assay used: immunoSEQ multiplex PCR; TCRdb lists only in-frame clones, some missing. Here the sample table reports roughly 200,000 clones. The sample consisted of PBMCs. The receptor set was obtained from a young man in good health and CMV-seronegative. Both conserved end residues are part of each CDR3.

CDR3 length: 12; V gene: TRBV5-1; CDR3 protein: CASSIGGSEQYF
CDR3 length: 19; V gene: TRBV13; CDR3 protein: CASSFSGGGSGRGTGELFF
CDR3 length: 17; V gene: TRBV13; CDR3 protein: CASSLGDRGLPDYGYTF
CDR3 length: 14; V gene: TRBV7-9; CDR3 protein: CASSKTGVVTEAFF
CDR3 length: 16; V gene: TRBV19; CDR3 protein: CASSPVWGLANYGYTF
CDR3 length: 11; V gene: TRBV20-1; CDR3 protein: CSAPPGSGYTF
CDR3 length: 15; V gene: TRBV6-1; CDR3 protein: CASSERDLGTGELFF
CDR3 length: 14; V gene: TRBV7-6; CDR3 protein: CASSLGDRGYEQYF
CDR3 length: 14; V gene: TRBV9; CDR3 protein: CASRPGLAGDEQYF
CDR3 length: 15; V gene: TRBV30; CDR3 protein: CACTGTSGRRNEQFF
CDR3 length: 15; V gene: TRBV6-6; CDR3 protein: CASSYGAGADYEQYF
CDR3 length: 13; V gene: TRBV27; CDR3 protein: CASTPNPRREQYF
CDR3 length: 15; V gene: TRBV7-2; CDR3 protein: CASSLEGQEFDEQYF
CDR3 length: 15; V gene: TRBV7-2; CDR3 protein: CASTGRGRDTDTQYF
CDR3 length: 14; V gene: TRBV5-6; CDR3 protein: CASRRDRDTGELFF
CDR3 length: 14; V gene: TRBV2; CDR3 protein: CASSEAAGFYGYTF
CDR3 length: 14; V gene: TRBV6-5; CDR3 protein: CASSYSGNTGELFF
CDR3 length: 14; V gene: TRBV18; CDR3 protein: CASSPGQGTDTQYF
CDR3 length: 13; V gene: TRBV11-3; CDR3 protein: CASSLGTDNEQFF
CDR3 length: 14; V gene: TRBV5-1; CDR3 protein: CASSLEGDASLWYF
CDR3 length: 15; V gene: TRBV7-6; CDR3 protein: CASSQRGTFTYEQYF
CDR3 length: 17; V gene: TRBV7-7; CDR3 protein: CASSQILRTGDTGELFF
CDR3 length: 15; V gene: TRBV7-8; CDR3 protein: CASSLRQGTGNTIYF
CDR3 length: 10; V gene: TRBV6-1; CDR3 protein: CASSEETQYF
CDR3 length: 17; V gene: TRBV14; CDR3 protein: CASSQDPVRALTNEQFF
CDR3 length: 13; V gene: TRBV6-4; CDR3 protein: CASSDSLTGQSFF
CDR3 length: 16; V gene: TRBV5-8; CDR3 protein: CASSLGGSGGTDTQYF
CDR3 length: 15; V gene: TRBV6-5; CDR3 protein: CASSSQTSGGNEQFF
CDR3 length: 15; V gene: TRBV30; CDR3 protein: CAWSPPGGRVETQYF
CDR3 length: 21; V gene: TRBV4-2; CDR3 protein: CASSQESTGTSGTSSYNEQFF
CDR3 length: 15; V gene: TRBV2; CDR3 protein: CASSEGQGEVYGYTF
CDR3 length: 16; V gene: TRBV9; CDR3 protein: CASSVGQGLWDTEAFF